A selection of T cell receptor beta chains follows, all from one sample in a study of breast tumors, draining lymph nodes, adjacent tissues. TCRdb passed the multiplex PCR reads through MiXCR, listing each CDR3 protein once. This table has roughly 260,000 distinct CDR3 sequences, over 25% appearing once. The sequencing sample was made of axillary lymph node tissue. These receptors were taken from a female donor with breast cancer. Some clones in this sample may be carry-over from other donors' samples. The CDR3 runs from the conserved cysteine through the conserved F or W. Fields, in order: J gene, V gene, D gene, clone size, CDR3 protein, CDR3 DNA. D genes are given only for firm matches. Expanded clones get a size class; other rows say once, few or many, or leave the size out.

>TRBJ2-1|TRBV12-3/TRBV12-4|NA|many
CASKDRNEQFF
TGTGCCAGCAAGGACCGCAATGAGCAGTTCTTC
>TRBJ1-6|TRBV18|NA|many
CASSPRGDSPLHF
TGTGCCAGCTCACCCCGGGGGGATTCACCCCTCCACTTT
>TRBJ2-1|TRBV9|NA|many
CASSVGGRRDFEQFF
TGTGCCAGCAGCGTAGGGGGTAGGCGGGATTTTGAGCAGTTCTTC
>TRBJ1-6|TRBV20-1|TRBD1|many
CSARDRDRGLYNSPLHF
TGCAGTGCTAGAGATCGGGACAGGGGATTGTATAATTCACCCCTCCACTTT
>TRBJ2-1|TRBV18|NA|few
CASSPPWDSNEQFF
TGTGCCAGCTCACCACCGTGGGATAGCAATGAGCAGTTCTTC
>TRBJ2-7|TRBV6-2/TRBV6-3|TRBD2|NA
CASSYFGSSGDEQYF
TGTGCCAGCAGTTACTTTGGTTCTAGCGGGGACGAGCAGTACTTC
>TRBJ2-3|TRBV12-3/TRBV12-4|NA|many
CASRRARAEDTQYF
TGTGCCAGCAGAAGAGCGCGAGCTGAGGATACGCAGTATTTT
>TRBJ2-5|TRBV7-2|TRBD2|NA
CASSFQASGGVTQHF
TGTGCCAGCAGCTTTCAAGCTAGCGGTGGAGTGACCCAGCACTTC
>TRBJ2-4|TRBV10-3|TRBD1|many
CAIRSGTGENIQYF
TGTGCCATCAGATCCGGGACAGGGGAAAACATTCAGTACTTC
>TRBJ2-7|TRBV7-8|TRBD2|many
CASRPTGTSGRSEQYF
TGTGCCAGCAGACCTACCGGGACTAGCGGGAGGTCAGAGCAGTACTTC
>TRBJ1-2|TRBV12-5|NA|many
CASGLAGGGGRNYGYTF
TGTGCTAGTGGTTTGGCTGGGGGCGGCGGGAGGAACTATGGCTACACCTTC
>TRBJ1-4|TRBV2|NA|NA
CASSPTLNGATNEKLFF
TGTGCCAGCTCACCAACACTAAACGGTGCAACTAATGAAAAACTGTTTTTT
>TRBJ2-2|TRBV20-1|NA|many
CSARDQTAGELFF
TGCAGTGCTAGAGACCAAACCGCCGGGGAGCTGTTTTTT
>TRBJ2-2|TRBV6-1|NA|few
CASMRFFENTGELFF
TGTGCCAGCATGCGGTTTTTTGAGAACACCGGGGAGCTGTTTTTT
>TRBJ2-3|TRBV10-3|NA|many
CAISEVEDTQYF
TGTGCCATCAGTGAGGTGGAAGATACGCAGTATTTT
>TRBJ2-3|TRBV7-3|TRBD2|many
CASSQAGGVDTQYF
TGTGCCAGCAGCCAAGCGGGAGGAGTAGATACGCAGTATTTT
>TRBJ1-2|TRBV6-5|NA|NA
CASSYRRGHGYTF
TGTGCCAGCAGTTATCGCCGGGGGCATGGCTACACCTTC
>TRBJ2-1|TRBV29-1|NA|many
CSAKGTYNEQFF
TGCAGCGCAAAGGGGACGTACAATGAGCAGTTCTTC
>TRBJ2-1|TRBV11-3|TRBD2|NA
CASSARLAGDYNEQFF
TGTGCCAGCAGCGCTAGACTAGCGGGAGACTACAATGAGCAGTTCTTC
>TRBJ2-1|TRBV3-1|TRBD2|NA
CASSQELAGGPVF
TGTGCCAGCAGCCAGGAACTAGCGGGAGGCCCGGTCTTC
>TRBJ2-7|TRBV6-5|NA|few
CASSYSFNVYEQYF
TGTGCCAGCAGTTACTCTTTCAACGTGTACGAGCAGTACTTC
>TRBJ2-7|TRBV4-3|NA|many
CASSQDTSSYEQYF
TGCGCCAGCAGCCAAGATACTAGCTCCTACGAGCAGTACTTC
>TRBJ2-1|TRBV9|TRBD2|many
CASSSRLAGVGEQFF
TGTGCCAGCAGCTCAAGACTAGCGGGAGTAGGTGAGCAGTTCTTC
>TRBJ1-4|TRBV15|NA|NA
CATSRDRRDEKLFF
TGTGCCACCAGCAGGGACAGAAGGGACGAAAAACTGTTTTTT
>TRBJ2-1|TRBV12-3/TRBV12-4|TRBD1|NA
CASSVRQGRSYNEQFF
TGTGCCAGCAGTGTACGACAGGGCCGCTCCTACAATGAGCAGTTCTTC
>TRBJ2-7|TRBV5-5|NA|many
CASSHHRQVLYEQYF
TGTGCCAGCAGCCACCACAGACAGGTACTTTACGAGCAGTACTTC
>TRBJ2-3|TRBV25-1|TRBD2|NA
CASSEYTSGRRDTQYF
TGTGCCAGCAGTGAATACACTAGCGGGAGGAGAGATACGCAGTATTTT
>TRBJ1-2|TRBV7-2|NA|many
CASSLAVAGRQGGYTF
TGTGCCAGCAGCTTAGCGGTTGCAGGGAGGCAGGGTGGCTACACCTTC
>TRBJ2-7|TRBV15|TRBD2|NA
CATSSPVFGGSYEQYF
TGTGCCACCAGCAGCCCGGTTTTTGGCGGGAGCTACGAGCAGTACTTC
>TRBJ2-7|TRBV20-1|TRBD1|many
CSAMGAYRGYEQYF
TGCAGTGCCATGGGGGCCTACAGGGGATACGAGCAGTACTTC
>TRBJ2-1|TRBV7-9|TRBD2|many
CASTPVGAGGPYNEQFF
TGTGCCAGCACCCCAGTTGGGGCGGGAGGTCCCTACAATGAGCAGTTCTTC
>TRBJ2-5|TRBV11-3|NA|many
CASSAPPLSETQYF
TGTGCCAGCAGCGCACCCCCACTCTCAGAGACCCAGTACTTC
>TRBJ2-3|TRBV12-3/TRBV12-4|NA|many
CASRTTLVDTQYF
TGTGCCAGCAGGACGACTTTGGTAGATACGCAGTATTTT
>TRBJ1-1|TRBV10-3|NA|few
CAISVGVTEAFF
TGTGCCATCAGTGTTGGGGTAACTGAAGCTTTCTTT
>TRBJ2-5|TRBV7-9|TRBD2|NA
CASVLAGRETQYF
TGTGCCAGCGTTCTAGCGGGGAGAGAGACCCAGTACTTC
>TRBJ1-2|TRBV29-1|TRBD1|NA
CSATTGGNYGYTF
TGCAGCGCTACGACAGGGGGCAACTATGGCTACACCTTC
>TRBJ1-1|TRBV9|TRBD1|NA
CASSVGGTAEAFF
TGTGCCAGCAGCGTAGGGGGGACAGCTGAAGCTTTCTTT
>TRBJ1-3|TRBV5-6|NA|many
CASGMTGPGNTIYF
TGTGCCAGCGGTATGACAGGACCTGGAAACACCATATATTTT
>TRBJ2-5|TRBV20-1|NA|many
CSARDFTDVQETQYF
TGCAGTGCTAGAGATTTCACAGACGTTCAAGAGACCCAGTACTTC
>TRBJ2-3|TRBV30|TRBD2|NA
CAWTSGTSGMYTQYF
TGTGCCTGGACTTCAGGGACTAGCGGGATGTATACGCAGTATTTT